Reported below is one T cell receptor (beta chain). The antigen it recognizes is unknown. Per-nucleotide qualities are absent, and no much larger clonotype sits a single base away. The data are from a study of cytomegalovirus exposure and HLA in healthy donors (TCRdb year 2017). For context, the study as a whole: In an earlier analysis of 587 of the donors, 276 Gb of sequence data and just under 120 million unique TCR beta sequences from about 179 million T cells were reported. An early release covering roughly 640 HLA-typed donors comprised around 300 gigabases of sequencing data and roughly 85 million unique TCR sequences. Among the roughly 370 genotyped donors, around 81% belonged to the genetic ancestry cluster associated with self-reported Caucasian donors. The study was designed to test whether signatures of past pathogen exposure could be identified by cataloging public T cell receptors. Using immunosequencing, the study profiled T cell repertoires from fewer than 700 subjects and related those repertoires to cytomegalovirus serostatus. Besides the first cohort of approximately 710 subjects, a separate validation cohort made up of 120 different subjects was used. The study combined high-throughput TCR immunosequencing, statistical association of individual TCRs with disease status, and machine learning to predict cytomegalovirus infection status. In a later analysis, previously published TCR beta repertoires from 550 to 750 donors were re-analyzed and high-resolution HLA genotyping was added so that TCR occurrence patterns could be studied. In the later analysis, no new phenotypic data were used to find candidate immune exposures; instead, reliance was placed on TCR beta sequences and their occurrence across donors. An earlier analysis of around 580 of the donors used high-throughput TCR beta sequencing to judge whether each TCR beta V gene segment behaved as functional or pseudogenic. Donor age, sex, ethnicity and CMV serostatus were collected together with the repertoire data. In a later genetic analysis, genome-wide SNP genotypes for about 55% of the roughly 670 donors were used, and that subset was treated as a discovery cohort. All discovery cohort repertoires had been generated using a single sequencing platform. HLA typing included class I and class II loci at four-digit resolution. Typing coverage varied by locus: about 620-640 donors for A, B, C, DRB1 and DQB1; 500 to 550 for DQA1; around 610 for DPA1; approximately 470 for DPB1. A handful of DR-DQ haplotypes were handled as single units for association and clustering because linkage in the cohort was strong. On average, over 200,000 unique TCR beta nucleotide sequences were sequenced per donor among 398 genotyped donors of the cohort, with roughly 19% of those sequences being non-productive. Results and caveats for the whole study, not just this receptor: Because counts were too low, seventeen rarely observed V segments, including chromosome 9 orphons, were left out of the earlier analysis of approximately 500 of the donors. A further reported finding was that TCR beta sequences accurately predicted the HLA-A and HLA-B alleles for most subjects in the first cohort. The study listed 164 TCR beta chains as associated with cytomegalovirus. Compared with equally common non-associated chains, HLA-associated TCR beta chains in a later analysis were more clonally expanded and had lower generation probabilities. In an earlier analysis of about 540 of the donors, most TCR beta V segments were observed in productive rearrangements about 87% or about 30% of the time, broadly matching IMGT annotations. Across donors, most TCR sequences were observed very rarely, whereas some public TCRs were present in many individuals. CMV serostatus was the only immune exposure information available for the cohort. In a later analysis, the rate of TCR association differed among HLA loci, with DRB1 alleles having the most associated TCRs and HLA-C alleles having the fewest. Linkage disequilibrium might explain the correlated functional status among segregating V segments, but an unknown experimental factor could not be ruled out. At a false discovery rate of 0.05, a later analysis linked 16,000 or so TCR beta sequences to specific HLA alleles. The presence/absence analyses assumed that sequencing depth was roughly uniform across donors, and that assumption may not be true. Compared with the roughly 710-donor mean, donors in an Asian-associated ancestry cluster had fewer N-insertions in productive TCRs, according to a later genetic analysis. When HLA alleles, especially DR and DQ, strongly co-occurred, attributing TCR associations to individual alleles was difficult. V-gene and J-gene trimming of TCR beta chains was associated with a missense DCLRE1C variant in a later genetic analysis, and the association was replicated in an independent cohort. In a later analysis, most CMV-associated TCR beta chains were found to appear HLA-restricted, with HLA associations seemingly driven largely by CMV exposure. Because HLA typing was missing for some donors at each locus, association tests included only the typed subset. The classifier was reported to diagnose cytomegalovirus status with high specificity and sensitivity in both the original and validation cohorts. Some IMGT-functional V segments, including TRBV6-2 and TRBV6-3, could not be distinguished by the 87-base-pair reads and were therefore excluded. The authors suggested that the approach could potentially be generalized to other disease states and immunological phenotypes. In vitro tests confirmed that a few of the cytomegalovirus-associated TCR beta chains recognize cytomegalovirus antigens. A cluster of highly shared sequence variants was judged likely to represent a technical artifact of the sequencing pipeline. A later analysis reported that several top co-occurrence clusters appeared linked to parvovirus B19, influenza, CMV and Epstein-Barr virus. Only TCR beta chains were sequenced in this cohort, and the absence of alpha or paired-chain data limited detectable features.

V loses 0 bases of germline sequence and J loses 2 bases, and the interval between the two ends is 8 bases. The CDR3 numbers 14 residues from cysteine through phenylalanine. The entry retains the CDR3 DNA only, 42 bases that are in frame from base 1. The germline V gene specifies SGDLS as CDR1 and YYNGEE as CDR2. In total, approximately 690 healthy bone marrow donors made up the cohort. All cohort members were sampled while nominally healthy, although unrecorded immune exposures were likely present. The donor was CMV seronegative and was included in the group of about 400 seronegative cohort members. Every donor gave a peripheral blood sample, and the peripheral blood mononuclear cells from that sample were used for TCR beta sequencing. Genomic DNA was extracted from the blood cell samples with the Qiagen DNeasy Blood Extraction Kit. Library preparation was by the immunoSEQ multiplex PCR assay. A mixture of 60 forward primers for TCR Vbeta segments and 13 reverse primers for TCR Jbeta segments was used in the multiplex PCR. The CDR3 region of rearranged TCR beta genes was amplified from genomic DNA by a multiplex PCR assay. The Illumina HiSeq System was used to sequence the amplified TCR beta libraries as 87-base-pair reads. Processing in the source paper ran as follows. In a later analysis, about 80 million unique TCR beta chains were counted across the 500 to 700 repertoires, and about 10 million of these chains were shared by at least two donors. Raw reads were error-corrected and collapsed into unique sequences with a nearest-neighbor algorithm that merged closely related sequences to remove PCR and sequencing errors. Alignment of CDR3 sequences to IMGT reference sequences was used to assign V, D and J gene segments. For a sequence to be retained, a match of at least six nucleotides to both a V gene segment and a J gene segment was required. A rearrangement counted as productive if the CDR3 had no stop codons and remained in frame with V and J, and every other rearrangement counted as non-productive. CDR3 was defined by IMGT convention, running from the second conserved V-encoded cysteine to the conserved J-encoded phenylalanine. The earlier analysis of about 560 of the donors excluded any sequence lacking an unambiguous match to a single V gene segment. In an earlier analysis of more than 500 of the donors, a V segment was called functional when productive rearrangements were above 56.7%, and segregating when the standard deviation between donors exceeded 5%. A statistical classification framework was built for diagnosing cytomegalovirus status from the catalog of TCR beta chain sequences. In a later analysis, TCR nucleotide sequences were compared against IMGT/GENE-DB human TR gene sequences so that V and J genes could be assigned. A later analysis assigned CDR3 sequences and most-parsimonious VDJ recombination scenarios with the TCRdist pipeline. In a later analysis, each TCR beta chain was defined by its CDR3 amino acid sequence together with its V-gene family, and reads lacking a unique V-gene family were excluded. A later analysis removed nearly 600 highly shared, low-generation-probability nucleotide sequences to deal with suspected cross-contamination and a sequencing artifact. In a later analysis, a clonal expansion index was calculated for each public chain from normalized within-repertoire ranks of inferred template counts. Generation probabilities in a later analysis came from a VDJ recombination model fitted to out-of-frame rearrangements, and those results were checked against IGoR. In a later analysis, TCR-TCR, TCR-HLA and TCR-CMV co-occurrence was scored with hypergeometric tests, and a repertoire-size bias correction was applied to TCR pairs. False discovery rates were estimated in a later analysis by permuting HLA or CMV assignments 20 times. A later analysis grouped co-occurring TCRs with DBSCAN, adding TCRdist sequence similarity when clustering within HLA-allele-positive subsets. Repertoires with fewer than 30,000 or more than 120,000 public chains were left out of co-occurrence clustering, as were five repertoires with anomalous nucleotide sharing. TCRdb limited this immuneACCESS table to in-frame rearrangements with V and J called. A share of clones is missing; checked studies link under half to unresolved V genes, and the rest is unexplained. The V and J calls and clone size were taken over from that table, and D and trimming were inferred from the DNA. In all, the sample holds about 160,000 clones, and roughly 76% of those were seen once. Of the sample, under 15% falls within the top ten clones.

The receptor's source is a woman in her forties or fifties in good health and CMV-seronegative. The sequenced sample was PBMCs. The sequence links TRBV9 to TRBJ1-2, with the D gene call left open. The CDR3 in this case is CASSVASMNYGYTF. The sequenced DNA: TGTGCCAGCAGCGTAGCGTCTATGAACTATGGCTACACCTTC.